This T cell receptor beta chain originates from a study of Graves' ophthalmopathy and Graves' hyperthyroidism. Study conclusions and caveats: The model reached 55% to 71% sensitivity and roughly 76% specificity for predicting ophthalmopathy progression. The 13-signature model separated ophthalmopathy from stable hyperthyroidism at almost 90% sensitivity and around 81% specificity.

CDR3 length: 14 amino acids. Losses at the gene ends were 4 bases for V and 8 bases for J; bases not matched to a gene: 9. From germline, CDR1 is WSHSY and CDR2 SAAADI. Beta-chain TCR CDR3 regions were amplified from RNA transcripts. First-round RT-PCR relied on HTBI primers, and a second-round multiplex PCR came next. TCRdb reanalysed the multiplex PCR reads using MiXCR and keeps one entry per CDR3 protein. The table has almost 750,000 distinct CDR3 sequences, around 40% seen once; the top ten hold 40% to 55%. To note about this clonotype: Its antigen is unknown.

The chain is built from TRBV10-2 and TRBJ1-2; 8 bases are a match to TRBD1. Sequences were obtained from peripheral blood. This TCR came from an adult man with Graves' ophthalmopathy. CDR3 coding DNA: TGCGCCAGCAGTGTAGGACAGGGATGGTACGGCTACACCTTC. Protein sequence: CASSVGQGWYGYTF.